The next 4 T cell receptor beta chains were all read from a single sample in a study of prognosis after radiotherapy for stage I lung cancer. From genomic DNA, two-round multiplex PCR was used to amplify TCR beta CDR3. TRBV and TRBJ genes each had their own specific primers in first-round PCR. Via MiXCR, TCRdb re-called the multiplex PCR reads, giving one row per CDR3 protein. The sample holds more than 30,000 distinct CDR3 sequences, about 40% seen once. Sequences were derived from PBMCs, sampled before or after stereotactic body radiation therapy (not recorded which). These receptors originate from a donor over 45 with non-small cell lung cancer.

This clonotype was counted many times. A much larger clone lies a single base off, so this may be a read error. The chain employs TRBV7-9 and TRBJ2-1, with D possibly TRBD2 on 6 matching bases. Germline loops: CDR1 SEHNR, CDR2 FQNEAQ (reference sequence). This CDR3 has 15 residues. The ends were cut back, 3 bases at V and 6 bases at J, with 15 bases in the middle. The CDR3 DNA is TGTGCCAGCAGCTTTGGGGCAGTCGGGGGCAATGAGCAGTTCTTC. Encoded protein: CASSFGAVGGNEQFF. The full variable domain, with the rest looked up from reference TRBV7-9 and TRBJ2-1, is DTGVSQNPRHKITKRGQNVTFRCDPISEHNRLYWYRQTLGQGPEFLTYFQNEAQLEKSRLLSDRFSAERPKGSFSTLEIQRTEQGDSAMYLCASSFGAVGGNEQFFGPGTRLTVL.

Ten or more counts support this clonotype. V usage is TRBV5-6 and J usage is TRBJ1-3; D is perhaps TRBD1 (5 bases). This CDR3 is 16 amino acids long. V lost 1 base and J 0 bases, leaving 11 bases between the germline ends. Germline values: CDR1 SGHDT, CDR2 YYEEEE. DNA of the CDR3: TGTGCCAGCAGCTTGTGGGACGGGGTCTCTGGAAACACCATATATTTT. This gives the protein CASSLWDGVSGNTIYF.

A note on this clonotype: A far larger clone is off by one base, so a read error is likely. The chain couples TRBV27 to TRBJ2-5, with 9 bases that match TRBD2. Matching the DNA end better, TRBJ2-1 makes the J call doubtful. This CDR3 has 18 amino acids. CDR1 and CDR2 from the germline V gene are MNHEY and SMNVEV (reference sequence). Here the CDR3 DNA reads TGTGCCAGCAGTTTTAGCGGGAGAGGGCCTAGGAGGGTCAATGAGCAGTTCTTC. Protein sequence: CASSFSGRGPRRVNEQFF.

This clonotype was recorded at least ten times. V is TRBV3-1 and J is TRBJ2-5; 7 bases are shared with TRBD1. With 5 bases clipped from V and 2 bases from J, the junction kept 2 bases outside the gene matches. CDR1 is LGHDT, CDR2 YNNKEL, per germline (reference sequence). The CDR3 totals 13 residues. The DNA for the CDR3 is TGTGCCAGCAGCAGCAGGGGGCAAGAGACCCAGTACTTC. Its translation is CASSSRGQETQYF.